The sequence of this T cell receptor beta chain was determined in a study of blood T cell repertoires in COVID-19. Study details: COVID-19 samples collected from the United States, Italy and Spain covered acute and convalescent phases. The cDNA or gDNA used as material had been derived from T cells, B-cell-depleted T cells, or PBMCs.

In the original workflow: Reference gene primer amplification gave nucleated cell count estimates. Sequencing used immunoSEQ multiplex PCR; TCRdb keeps in-frame clones, though not all of them. The D gene and trimming were derived from the DNA, and the V and J assignments and clone size from that table. The data hold some 44,000 clones, with about 92% observed a single time. The V segment lost 2 bases and the J segment 9 bases; nucleotides outside the gene matches: 10. The CDR3 has 15 amino acids. In germline, CDR1 is SQVTM, CDR2 ANQGSEA. This sequence was found in a human donor in a cohort sampled during active COVID-19. Sequenced: peripheral blood. V gene TRBV29-1 combines with J gene TRBJ2-1; 10 positions agree with TRBD1. The CDR3 is CSVELRGQGISEQFF. The CDR3 bases are TGCAGCGTTGAACTACGGGGACAGGGGATCTCTGAGCAGTTCTTC.